The present T cell receptor beta chain was sequenced within a study of blood T cell repertoires in COVID-19. Clones were sequenced by immunoSEQ multiplex PCR, and TCRdb holds only the in-frame ones, with some missing. Of about 210,000 clones in the sample, less than 85% were seen once. The CDR3 is 15 residues long. Germline V gene lookup returns CDR1 SGHTA and CDR2 FQGTGA. V lost 2 bases and J lost 1, with 11 bases in between. The chain carries TRBV7-3 and TRBJ2-5, with a possible D match to TRBD2 (6 bases). This receptor was identified in a woman aged 80 or over with COVID-19, enrolled during active disease. Sequenced sample: peripheral blood. As DNA, the CDR3 is TGTGCCAGCAGCTTAGGTGCGGGGCCCCAAGAGACCCAGTACTTC. It codes for CASSLGAGPQETQYF.